In this sample, the clone carrying this T cell receptor beta chain turned up many times. A read error may produce the germline difference seen at one junction end. This record comes from a study of T-cell reconstitution after alpha-beta-depleted transplantation in children. It was with unique molecular identifiers that the TCRbeta library was prepared. From the PCR reads, TCRdb called clonotypes with MiXCR, one entry per CDR3 protein. The sample has 190,000 or so distinct CDR3 sequences; more than 6.5% are singletons. The CDR3 runs 15 residues. J is TRBJ2-2 and V is TRBV12-3 or TRBV12-4; 9 bases map to TRBD2. The sequenced sample was PBMCs from the stem cell graft donor, obtained from the stem cell graft. This TCR was sampled from a human donor who donated a stem cell graft to a child with Wiskott-Aldrich syndrome. CDR3 DNA sequence: TGTGCCAGCAGTGTAGCGGGGGCGCCAGGGGTGGAGCTGTTTTTT. It specifies CASSVAGAPGVELFF.